Shown below are 23 T cell receptor beta chains from a single sample sequenced in a study of T cells in Graves' hyperthyroidism and ophthalmopathy. Amplification targeted TCR beta CDR3 regions from RNA transcripts. Primed by the HTBI set, a first-round RT-PCR was run on the TCR CDR3. TCRdb recomputed calls from the multiplex PCR reads with MiXCR, one row per CDR3 protein. The sample holds hundreds of thousands of distinct CDR3 sequences, approximately 15% seen once. Sequenced input: blood. The receptors stem from a woman aged 18-29 years with Graves' hyperthyroidism.

This rearrangement joins TRBV28 to TRBJ2-3; TRBD1 might be the D (6 bases). The CDR3 is 11 amino acids. Germline loops: CDR1 MDHEN, CDR2 SYDVKM. Trimming cost V 11 bases and J 7 bases, with 13 bases left between them. This chain's CDR3 is CAATGHHTQYF. The CDR3 DNA sequence: TGTGCCGCAACAGGGCATCATACGCAGTATTTT.

This clonotype was observed many times. The chain employs TRBV5-1 and TRBJ2-5; TRBD2 matches 9 bases. Germline CDR1 reads SGHRS; CDR2 reads YFSETQ. The V gene end was trimmed by 5 bases and the J gene end by 1 base; junction bases not matched to a gene: 12. The CDR3 extends over 17 amino acids. CDR3 DNA sequence: TGCGCCAGCAGTTGGGGTTGGAGCGGGAGGACCCAAGAGACCCAGTACTTC. Protein sequence: CASSWGWSGRTQETQYF.

This clonotype was picked up many times. This chain links TRBV6-1 with TRBJ2-2, with D tentatively TRBD1 or TRBD2 (7 bases each). Germline V gene sequence: CDR1 MNHNS, CDR2 SASEGT. The ends were cut back, 2 bases at V and 4 bases at J, with 17 bases in the middle. The CDR3 has 17 amino acids. Here the CDR3 reads CASSENPGGGPTGELFF. Here the CDR3 DNA reads TGTGCCAGCAGTGAAAATCCAGGGGGAGGGCCCACCGGGGAGCTGTTTTTT.

About this clonotype: One end of the junction fails to match germline, which may point to a read error. The chain is built from TRBV5-5 and TRBJ2-1; 7 bases agree with TRBD1. Per germline, CDR1 SGHKS and CDR2 YYEKEE (reference sequence). The CDR3 consists of 15 residues. The CDR3, as DNA: TGTGCCAGCAGCATAGGGACAGCAAGATACAATGAGCAGCTCTTC. This gives the protein CASSIGTARYNEQLF.

This clonotype was seen many times. V usage is TRBV2 and J usage is TRBJ1-5; D gene unclear. The CDR3 has 13 residues. CDR1 is SNHLY and CDR2 is FYNNEI in the germline V gene. The V end lost 1 base, the J end lost 5 bases, and 6 bases lay between the germline ends. This chain's CDR3 is CASSEGADQPQHF. CDR3 DNA: TGTGCCAGCAGTGAAGGTGCTGATCAGCCCCAGCATTTT.

Points on this clonotype: With a much larger clone just one base away, this may be a read error. The chain employs TRBV13 and TRBJ2-1, with 12 nucleotides matching TRBD2. Trimming at V came to 7 bases and at J to 7 bases, leaving 20 bases not matched to a gene. From germline, CDR1 is PRHDT and CDR2 FYEKMQ (reference sequence). The CDR3 has 19 amino acids. The CDR3 loop reads CASTRRLAGVMFPTNEQFF. The CDR3 DNA reads TGTGCCAGCACGCGGCGACTAGCGGGAGTCATGTTCCCTACAAATGAGCAGTTCTTC.

This clonotype was detected only a few times. V and J are TRBV27 and TRBJ2-2; 7 bases match TRBD1. This CDR3 has 15 residues. Per germline, CDR1 MNHEY and CDR2 SMNVEV (reference sequence). V trimming: 5 bases; J trimming: 6 bases; junction bases outside the gene matches: 9. The CDR3 sequence is CASSLGTDGAGELFF. The CDR3 DNA is TGTGCCAGCAGTCTCGGGACAGACGGGGCCGGGGAGCTGTTTTTT.

Details on this clonotype: This may be a read error, as it is one base from a much larger clone. CDR3: CASSSPPWTSGYSKTQYF. As DNA, the CDR3 is TGTGCCAGCAGCTCCCCCCCATGGACTAGCGGGTATTCGAAGACCCAGTACTTC. This rearrangement joins TRBV7-8 to TRBJ2-5, with 11 bases fitting TRBD2. Germline lookup yields CDR1 SGHVS and CDR2 FQNEAQ. V shed 4 bases, J shed 6 bases, and the junction held 16 bases outside the gene matches. CDR3 length equals 18 residues.

The sample holds a few counts of this clonotype. The chain links TRBV4-3 to TRBJ1-3; D remains unclear. The CDR3 runs 15 residues. Germline-derived CDR1 and CDR2 are LGHNA and YSLEER. V dropped 4 bases and J dropped 3 bases, with 13 bases sitting between them. Here the CDR3 reads CASSPTRLVGNTIYF. DNA of the CDR3: TGCGCCAGCAGCCCCACTAGGTTGGTTGGAAACACCATATATTTT.

The genes are TRBV5-5 and TRBJ1-1; D is uncertain. Trimming left V 3 bases short and J 3 bases short, with 21 bases between. This CDR3 spans 17 amino acids. The V gene's germline CDR1 is SGHKS and CDR2 YYEKEE (reference sequence). The CDR3 reads CASSSDPTGKTYTEAFF. DNA of the CDR3: TGTGCCAGCAGCTCGGACCCGACCGGGAAAACTTACACTGAAGCTTTCTTT.

This clonotype was seen ten or more times. This chain joins TRBV7-2 and TRBJ2-1, with D unclear. Germline-derived CDR1 and CDR2 are SGHTA and FQGNSA. V lost 5 bases to trimming and J lost 0 bases, with 5 bases between them. CDR3 length: 13 residues. CDR3: CASSPNSYNEQFF. In nucleotides, the CDR3 is TGTGCCAGCAGCCCGAACTCCTACAATGAGCAGTTCTTC.

The V and J genes are TRBV6-2 or TRBV6-3 and TRBJ1-5; 8 positions agree with TRBD1. V lost 7 bases, J lost 5 bases, and 13 bases stayed unmatched. Per germline, CDR1 MNHEY and CDR2 SVGEGT. This CDR3 region has 16 residues. The CDR3 DNA follows: TGTGCCAGCACCCAAGGTGGGCAGGGGGCTTATCAGCCCCAGCATTTT. This sequence encodes CASTQGGQGAYQPQHF.

This clonotype was picked up many times. V gene TRBV3-1 combines with J gene TRBJ1-1; weak D call: TRBD1 (5 bases). This CDR3 has 16 amino acids. Trimming pared 4 bases from V and 0 bases from J, leaving 15 bases between. Germline V gives CDR1 LGHDT, CDR2 YNNKEL (reference sequence). The CDR3 region has the DNA TGTGCCAGCAGCCCAAGACCGGGACGCATGAACACTGAAGCTTTCTTT. Protein product: CASSPRPGRMNTEAFF.

This clonotype has a handful of counts. The CDR3 DNA is TGTGCCAGCAGTGCCCCCCGGACAGGACAGCGGGAGACCCAGTACTTC. It specifies CASSAPRTGQRETQYF. The V and J genes are TRBV25-1 and TRBJ2-5; 7 positions agree with TRBD1. This CDR3 contains 16 residues. Germline CDR1 reads MGHDK; CDR2 reads SYGVNS. The V and J ends lost 4 bases and 5 bases, in that order; junction bases with no gene match: 13.

This clonotype has only a few counts. This may arise from a read error, as a much more abundant clone is one base away. In nucleotides, the CDR3 is TGTGCCAGCAACGAAGGGGTTGTGGACACTGAAGCTTTCTTT. Translating it yields CASNEGVVDTEAFF. The chain carries TRBV6-2 or TRBV6-3 and TRBJ1-1, with TRBD1 as a possible D gene (5 bases). The V gene's germline CDR1 is MNHEY and CDR2 SVGEGT. The CDR3 is 14 residues long. V lost 7 bases and J 3 bases, leaving 15 bases between the germline ends.

The V and J genes are TRBV30 and TRBJ2-1; tentatively, D is TRBD2 (5 bases). Between the trimmed V and J ends, which lost 7 bases and 0 bases, there was a span of 10 bases. CDR3 size: 13 residues. Germline V gives CDR1 GTSNPN, CDR2 SVGIG (reference sequence). In DNA, the CDR3 is TGTGCCTCGGACTTAAGCTCCTACAATGAGCAGTTCTTC. As protein: CASDLSSYNEQFF. Combining the CDR3 with reference TRBV30 and TRBJ2-1 gives the whole variable domain SQTIHQWPATLVQPVGSPLSLECTVEGTSNPNLYWYRQAAGRGLQLLFYSVGIGQISSEVPQNLSASRPQDRQFILSSKKLLLSDSGFYLCASDLSSYNEQFFGPGTRLTVL.

This clonotype showed up many times. The chain links TRBV7-9 to TRBJ2-3, with 10 bases fitting TRBD2. CDR3 length equals 16 residues. After removal of 3 bases from V and 0 bases from J, the junction contained 3 bases not matched to a gene. Germline CDR1 reads SEHNR; CDR2 reads FQNEAQ (reference sequence). The CDR3 bases are TGTGCCAGCAGCTTCGGACTAGCGGAAAGCACAGATACGCAGTATTTT. Amino acid sequence: CASSFGLAESTDTQYF. Using reference TRBV7-9 and TRBJ2-3 for the parts outside the CDR3, the full variable domain is DTGVSQNPRHKITKRGQNVTFRCDPISEHNRLYWYRQTLGQGPEFLTYFQNEAQLEKSRLLSDRFSAERPKGSFSTLEIQRTEQGDSAMYLCASSFGLAESTDTQYFGPGTRLTVL.

The chain carries TRBV6-6 and TRBJ2-1; D gene ambiguous. The CDR3 length is 15 residues. Germline V lookup: CDR1 MNHNY, CDR2 SVGAGI (reference sequence). Trimming pared 0 bases from V and 3 bases from J, leaving 9 bases between. The CDR3 coding sequence is TGTGCCAGCAGTTACTCGTCCCCGAACTACAATGAGCAGTTCTTC. Amino acid sequence: CASSYSSPNYNEQFF.

The CDR3 loop reads CATSRGTSGSSSYEQYF. The CDR3 DNA reads TGTGCCACCAGCAGAGGGACTAGCGGGAGCAGTTCCTACGAGCAGTACTTC. V usage is TRBV15 and J usage is TRBJ2-7, with TRBD2 identical over 13 bases. V lost 1 base and J lost 1; bases outside the gene matches: 4. Germline values: CDR1 LNHNV, CDR2 YYDKDF (reference sequence). The CDR3 extends over 17 amino acids.

V is TRBV29-1 and J is TRBJ2-5; 7 positions match TRBD2. V was clipped by 5 bases and J by 5 bases; unmatched bases: 8. This CDR3 spans 13 amino acids. From germline, CDR1 is SQVTM and CDR2 ANQGSEA. The CDR3 region is CSVPSSGWETQYF. CDR3 coding DNA: TGCAGCGTTCCTTCTAGCGGATGGGAGACCCAGTACTTC.

Comments on this clonotype: A read error may explain this, as a much larger clone is one base away. This chain uses TRBV11-3 with TRBJ2-7; D is tentatively TRBD1 or TRBD2 (5 bases each). The germline V gene encodes CDR1 SGHNT and CDR2 YENEEA. This CDR3 region has 16 residues. This chain's CDR3 is CASEGTTDSGIYEHYF. CDR3 nucleotide sequence: TGTGCCAGCGAGGGGACCACCGACTCCGGAATTTACGAGCATTACTTC.

J is TRBJ2-5 and V is TRBV6-6, with 8 bases lining up with TRBD2. Per germline, CDR1 MNHNY and CDR2 SVGAGI (reference sequence). The CDR3 totals 15 residues. With V trimmed by 2 bases and J by 5 bases, 7 bases remained unmatched. The CDR3 DNA sequence: TGTGCCAGCAGTTACAGAGAAAGCGGGAGTGAGACCCAGTACTTC. Translated: CASSYRESGSETQYF.

This clonotype was counted many times. This rearrangement joins TRBV7-2 to TRBJ2-1; no clear D gene. There are 13 residues in the CDR3. Trimming stripped 2 bases from V and 5 bases from J, with 7 bases between. The germline CDR1 and CDR2 sequences are SGHTA and FQGNSA. In nucleotides, the CDR3 is TGTGCCAGCAGCTTAATCTTTAACAATGAGCAGTTCTTC. This codes for CASSLIFNNEQFF. The full variable domain, its missing parts supplied by reference TRBV7-2 and TRBJ2-1, is GAGVSQSPSNKVTEKGKDVELRCDPISGHTALYWYRQSLGQGLEFLIYFQGNSAPDKSGLPSDRFSAERTGGSVSTLTIQRTQQEDSAVYLCASSLIFNNEQFFGPGTRLTVL.